The 14 T cell receptor beta chains presented below share a single source sample, sequenced in a study of blood T cell repertoires in COVID-19. The assay was immunoSEQ multiplex PCR, and TCRdb's table has in-frame clones only and misses some. The repertoire holds fewer than 70,000 clones, with 90% as singletons. What was sequenced was peripheral blood. These receptors came from a woman of 80 years or more with active COVID-19.

The chain employs TRBV28 and TRBJ2-3, with D possibly TRBD2 on 5 matching bases. The CDR3 is 16 amino acids. Per the germline V gene, CDR1 is MDHEN and CDR2 is SYDVKM. V lost 2 bases and J 0 bases, leaving 12 bases between the germline ends. The chain's CDR3 is CASSLLSGLSTDTQYF. CDR3 bases: TGTGCCAGCAGTTTACTGAGCGGCCTAAGCACAGATACGCAGTATTTT.

The chain couples TRBV29-1 to TRBJ1-1, with a tentative D call TRBD1 (6 bases). CDR3 length equals 16 residues. Germline CDR1 SQVTM, CDR2 ANQGSEA. V lost 4 bases and J 0 bases, leaving 18 bases between the germline ends. In nucleotides, the CDR3 is TGCAGCGTTGCTCTAATCCCGGGACATCTGAACACTGAAGCTTTCTTT. Amino acid sequence: CSVALIPGHLNTEAFF.

This rearrangement joins TRBV6-5 to TRBJ1-2; TRBD1 aligns across 7 bases. With V trimmed by 10 bases and J by 3 bases, 11 bases remained unmatched. This CDR3 has 14 amino acids. Looked up from germline, CDR1 is MNHEY and CDR2 is SVGAGI. Here the CDR3 DNA reads TGTGCCATCTGGAGCGCAGGGGGAGACTATGGCTACACCTTC. Encoded protein: CAIWSAGGDYGYTF.

J is TRBJ2-1 and V is TRBV4-1; 10 positions match TRBD2. The CDR3 spans 16 residues. Germline V gives CDR1 MGHRA, CDR2 YSYEKL. The trim removed 4 bases at V and 7 bases at J, leaving 10 bases unmatched. The CDR3 loop reads CASSRLSSGSWNEQFF. In DNA, the CDR3 is TGCGCCAGCAGCCGCCTCTCTAGCGGGAGTTGGAATGAGCAGTTCTTC.

The gene calls are TRBV27 and TRBJ2-5; no clear D. V was cut by 6 bases and J by 1 base, with 9 bases left in between. CDR1 is MNHEY and CDR2 is SMNVEV in the germline V gene (reference sequence). The CDR3 sequence is 13 residues long. CDR3 residues: CASSFSVQETQYF. DNA of the CDR3: TGTGCCAGCAGCTTCTCGGTCCAAGAGACCCAGTACTTC.

This chain uses TRBV5-5 with TRBJ1-1, with TRBD1 matching over 7 bases. The CDR3 runs 16 residues. Germline CDR1 reads SGHKS; CDR2 reads YYEKEE (reference sequence). V was pared by 3 bases and J by 1 base, with 9 bases of the junction left unmatched. CDR3 nucleotides: TGTGCCAGCAGCTCCCTTCCCACAGGGGCGAACACTGAAGCTTTCTTT. Translating it yields CASSSLPTGANTEAFF. The full variable domain, with the rest looked up from reference TRBV5-5 and TRBJ1-1, is DAGVTQSPTHLIKTRGQQVTLRCSPISGHKSVSWYQQVLGQGPQFIFQYYEKEERGRGNFPDRFSARQFPNYSSELNVNALLLGDSALYLCASSSLPTGANTEAFFGQGTRLTVV.

This clone has a handful of counts. This chain connects TRBV20-1 to TRBJ2-7; D is unclear. CDR3 length: 11 residues. The ends were cut back, 6 bases at V and 4 bases at J, with 10 bases in the middle. Germline V gives CDR1 DFQATT, CDR2 SNEGSKA (reference sequence). In DNA, the CDR3 is TGCAGTGCGCGTTCCGGTTACGAGCAGTACGTC. It codes for CSARSGYEQYV.

This chain joins TRBV6-2 or TRBV6-3 and TRBJ2-3; 11 nucleotides line up with TRBD2. There are 15 residues in the CDR3. V was clipped by 5 bases and J by 4 bases; unmatched bases: 5. From germline, CDR1 is MNHEY and CDR2 SVGEGT. The CDR3 nucleotides are TGTGCCAGCAGTGCCCTAGCGGGGGGAGCAGATACGCAGTATTTT. Encoded protein: CASSALAGGADTQYF.

This chain links TRBV18 with TRBJ2-7; perhaps TRBD2 as D (6 bases). V lost 2 bases to trimming and J lost 5 bases, with 16 bases between them. This CDR3 comprises 15 residues. Germline assignment: CDR1 KGHSH and CDR2 LQKENI. The CDR3 sequence is CASSPTGGSFNEQYV. In nucleotides, the CDR3 is TGTGCCAGCTCACCAACCGGGGGTAGTTTCAACGAGCAGTACGTC.

The chain combines TRBV5-6 with TRBJ1-5; 12 bases are a match to TRBD1. Losses at the gene ends were 0 bases for V and 6 bases for J; bases not matched to a gene: 4. Germline values: CDR1 SGHDT, CDR2 YYEEEE. This CDR3 is 16 amino acids long. The CDR3 is CASSLGGQGAIQPQHF. In DNA form, the CDR3 reads TGTGCCAGCAGCTTGGGGGGACAGGGGGCGATTCAGCCCCAGCATTTT.

V usage is TRBV19 and J usage is TRBJ2-1, with TRBD2 matching over 11 bases. CDR1 and CDR2 from the germline V gene are LNHDA and SQIVND (reference sequence). V trimming: 3 bases; J trimming: 4 bases; junction bases outside the gene matches: 2. CDR3 length: 15 residues. This CDR3 reads CASSIGTSGYNEQFF. In DNA form, the CDR3 reads TGTGCCAGTAGTATCGGGACTAGCGGTTACAATGAGCAGTTCTTC.

This clone was observed once. Distinct nucleotide sequences in the sample also encode this CDR3. V usage is TRBV6-5 and J usage is TRBJ2-7; TRBD1 matches at 8 bases. V shed 2 bases, J shed 2 bases, and the junction held 2 bases outside the gene matches. This CDR3 has 14 residues. The V gene's germline CDR1 is MNHEY and CDR2 SVGAGI. CDR3 bases: TGTGCCAGCAGTTACAGGGACAGGCCCTACGAGCAGTACTTC. It specifies CASSYRDRPYEQYF.

The chain is built from TRBV4-1 and TRBJ2-2; a weak D match, TRBD1 (5 bases). CDR1 is MGHRA and CDR2 is YSYEKL in the germline V gene. Trimming shortened V by 4 bases and J by 3 bases, and 12 bases separated the two germline ends. The CDR3 runs 15 residues. The CDR3 region is CASSPLGAYTGELFF. The CDR3 DNA reads TGCGCCAGCAGCCCCCTTGGGGCCTACACCGGGGAGCTGTTTTTT.

This chain links TRBV10-3 with TRBJ2-7, with 10 bases identical to TRBD2. The CDR3 runs to 15 residues. CDR1 ENHRY and CDR2 SYGVKD come from the germline V gene. V lost 2 bases to trimming and J lost 6 bases; unmatched junction nucleotides: 7. CDR3 nucleotides: TGTGCCATCAGTGAGACCCTAGCGGGGGCCGGCGAGCAGTACGTC. Amino acids: CAISETLAGAGEQYV.